Presented here are 2 T cell receptor beta chains from one specimen sequenced in a study of blood T cell repertoires in COVID-19. Data came from immunoSEQ multiplex PCR; TCRdb stores just in-frame clones and leaves some out. The sample comprises 80,000 to 100,000 clones, more than 65% of which are singletons, and about 4.1% rests with the top ten. Sequenced sample: peripheral blood. These receptors were taken from a man between 60 and 70 years old with acute or convalescent COVID-19.

This chain links TRBV12-3 or TRBV12-4 with TRBJ2-7, with 9 bases identical to TRBD2. With 8 bases clipped from V and 5 bases from J, the junction kept 7 bases outside the gene matches. This CDR3 has 13 amino acids. DNA for the CDR3: TGTGCCAGCCGGAATAGCGGGGGTAACGAGCAGTACTTC. Amino acid sequence: CASRNSGGNEQYF.

The chain carries TRBV11-3 and TRBJ1-2; 9 nucleotides align to TRBD1. J gave up 4 bases and V 6 bases, and 3 bases lay outside the gene matches. Germline loops: CDR1 SGHNT, CDR2 YENEEA. The CDR3 loop spans 13 amino acids. The CDR3 sequence is CASRQGAGYGYTF. The CDR3 DNA follows: TGTGCCAGCAGACAGGGGGCTGGCTATGGCTACACCTTC.